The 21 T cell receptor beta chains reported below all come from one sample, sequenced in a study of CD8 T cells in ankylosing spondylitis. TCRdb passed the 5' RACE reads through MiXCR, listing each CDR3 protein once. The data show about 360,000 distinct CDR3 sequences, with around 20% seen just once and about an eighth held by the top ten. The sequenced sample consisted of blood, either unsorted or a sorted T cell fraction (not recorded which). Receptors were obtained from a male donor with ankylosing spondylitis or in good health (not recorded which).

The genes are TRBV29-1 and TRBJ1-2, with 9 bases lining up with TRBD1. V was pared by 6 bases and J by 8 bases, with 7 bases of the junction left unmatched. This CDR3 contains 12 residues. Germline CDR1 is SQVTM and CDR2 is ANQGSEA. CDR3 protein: CSVDHRGQGYTF. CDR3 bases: TGCAGCGTGGACCACAGGGGGCAAGGCTACACCTTC.

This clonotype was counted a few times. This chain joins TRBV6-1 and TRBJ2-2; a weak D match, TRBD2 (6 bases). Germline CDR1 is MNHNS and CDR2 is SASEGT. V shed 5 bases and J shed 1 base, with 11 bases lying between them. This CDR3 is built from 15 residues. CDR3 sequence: CASSRYGGNTGELFF. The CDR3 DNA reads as TGTGCCAGCAGTCGCTACGGGGGGAACACCGGGGAGCTGTTTTTT.

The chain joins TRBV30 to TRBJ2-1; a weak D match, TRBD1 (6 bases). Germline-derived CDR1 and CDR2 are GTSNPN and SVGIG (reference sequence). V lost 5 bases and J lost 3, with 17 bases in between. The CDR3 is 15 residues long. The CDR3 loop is CAWAHPGHGYNEQFF. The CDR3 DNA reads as TGTGCCTGGGCCCATCCGGGACACGGCTACAATGAGCAGTTCTTC.

CDR3 protein: CSVEDQARDRGSYGYTF. CDR3 nucleotides: TGCAGCGTTGAAGATCAGGCACGGGACAGGGGGTCCTATGGCTACACCTTC. The chain joins TRBV29-1 to TRBJ1-2; 11 positions match TRBD1. The CDR3 length is 17 residues. The V gene end was trimmed by 0 bases and the J gene end by 4 bases; junction bases not matched to a gene: 10. Germline CDR1 and CDR2: SQVTM and ANQGSEA.

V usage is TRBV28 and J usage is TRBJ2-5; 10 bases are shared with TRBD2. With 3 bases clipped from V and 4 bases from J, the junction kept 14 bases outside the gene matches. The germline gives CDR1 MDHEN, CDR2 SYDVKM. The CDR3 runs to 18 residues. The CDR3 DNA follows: TGTGCCAGCAGTTTTGGGAAGCCGAGCGGGGGGGCCCTAGAGACCCAGTACTTC. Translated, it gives CASSFGKPSGGALETQYF. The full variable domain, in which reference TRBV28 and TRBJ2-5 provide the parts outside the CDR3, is DVKVTQSSRYLVKRTGEKVFLECVQDMDHENMFWYRQDPGLGLRLIYFSYDVKMKEKGDIPEGYSVSREKKERFSLILESASTNQTSMYLCASSFGKPSGGALETQYFGPGTRLLVL.

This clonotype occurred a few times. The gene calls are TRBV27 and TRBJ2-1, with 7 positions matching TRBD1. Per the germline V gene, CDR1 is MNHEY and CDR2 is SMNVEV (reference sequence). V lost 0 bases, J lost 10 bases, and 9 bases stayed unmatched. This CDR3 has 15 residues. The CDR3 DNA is TGTGCCAGCAGTTTATCGGTGACAGGGCCACGAGAGCAGTTCTTC. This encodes CASSLSVTGPREQFF.

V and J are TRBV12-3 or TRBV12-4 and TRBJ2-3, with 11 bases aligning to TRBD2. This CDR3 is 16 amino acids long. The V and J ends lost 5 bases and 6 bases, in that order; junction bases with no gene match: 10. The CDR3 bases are TGTGCCAGCAGTCATAGCGGGGGGGGGACGACCGATACGCAGTATTTT. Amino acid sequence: CASSHSGGGTTDTQYF.

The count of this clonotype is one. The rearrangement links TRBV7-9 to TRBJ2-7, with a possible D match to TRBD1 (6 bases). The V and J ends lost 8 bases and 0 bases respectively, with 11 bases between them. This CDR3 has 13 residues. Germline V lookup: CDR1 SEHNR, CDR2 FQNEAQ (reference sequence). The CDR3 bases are TGTGCCAGCGCCCCAGGGGACTCCTACGAGCAGTACTTC. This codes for CASAPGDSYEQYF.

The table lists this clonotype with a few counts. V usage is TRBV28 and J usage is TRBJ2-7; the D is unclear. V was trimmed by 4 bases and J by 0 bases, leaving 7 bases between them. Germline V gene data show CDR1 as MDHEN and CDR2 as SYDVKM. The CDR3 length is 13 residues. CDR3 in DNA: TGTGCCAGCAGTTCGATGTACTCCTACGAGCAGTACTTC. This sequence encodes CASSSMYSYEQYF.

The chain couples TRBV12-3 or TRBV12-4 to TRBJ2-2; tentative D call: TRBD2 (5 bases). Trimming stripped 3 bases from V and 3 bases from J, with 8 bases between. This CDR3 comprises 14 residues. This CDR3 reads CASSFSGDTGELFF. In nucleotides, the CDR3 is TGTGCCAGCAGTTTCTCCGGGGACACCGGGGAGCTGTTTTTT.

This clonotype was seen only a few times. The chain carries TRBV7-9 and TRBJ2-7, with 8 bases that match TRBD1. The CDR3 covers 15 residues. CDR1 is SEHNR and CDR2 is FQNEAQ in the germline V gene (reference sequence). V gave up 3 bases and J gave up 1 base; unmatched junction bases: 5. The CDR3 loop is CASSFGQGPSYEQYF. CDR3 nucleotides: TGTGCCAGCAGCTTCGGACAGGGCCCATCCTACGAGCAGTACTTC.

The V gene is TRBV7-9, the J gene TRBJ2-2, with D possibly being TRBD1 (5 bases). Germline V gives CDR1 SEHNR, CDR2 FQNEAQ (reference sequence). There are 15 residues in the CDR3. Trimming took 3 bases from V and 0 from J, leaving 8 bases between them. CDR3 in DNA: TGTGCCAGCAGCTTCCAGGGCGCGAACACCGGGGAGCTGTTTTTT. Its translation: CASSFQGANTGELFF.

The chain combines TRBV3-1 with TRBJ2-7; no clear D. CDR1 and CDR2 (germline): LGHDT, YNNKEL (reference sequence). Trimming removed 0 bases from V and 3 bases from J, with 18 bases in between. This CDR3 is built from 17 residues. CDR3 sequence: CASSQDYGRAFNYEQYF. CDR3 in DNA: TGTGCCAGCAGCCAAGATTATGGCCGGGCCTTCAACTACGAGCAGTACTTC.

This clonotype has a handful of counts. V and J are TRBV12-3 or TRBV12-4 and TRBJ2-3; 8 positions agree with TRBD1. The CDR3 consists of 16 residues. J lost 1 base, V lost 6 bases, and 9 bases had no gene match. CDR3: CASSPDRAEGTDTQYF. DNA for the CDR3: TGTGCCAGCAGCCCGGACAGGGCGGAGGGCACAGATACGCAGTATTTT.

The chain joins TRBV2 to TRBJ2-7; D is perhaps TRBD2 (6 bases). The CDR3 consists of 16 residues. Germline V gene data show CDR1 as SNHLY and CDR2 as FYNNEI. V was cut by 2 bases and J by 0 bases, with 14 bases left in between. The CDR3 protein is CASSEMLAESSYEQYF. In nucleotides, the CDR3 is TGTGCCAGCAGTGAAATGTTAGCGGAGAGCTCCTACGAGCAGTACTTC.

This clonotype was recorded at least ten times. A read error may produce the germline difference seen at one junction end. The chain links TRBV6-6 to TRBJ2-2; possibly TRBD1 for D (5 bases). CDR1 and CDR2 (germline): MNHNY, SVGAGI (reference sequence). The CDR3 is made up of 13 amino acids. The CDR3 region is CASSPLGAGELFF. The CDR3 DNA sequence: TGCGCCAGCAGCCCCCTAGGGGCCGGGGAGCTGTTTTTT.

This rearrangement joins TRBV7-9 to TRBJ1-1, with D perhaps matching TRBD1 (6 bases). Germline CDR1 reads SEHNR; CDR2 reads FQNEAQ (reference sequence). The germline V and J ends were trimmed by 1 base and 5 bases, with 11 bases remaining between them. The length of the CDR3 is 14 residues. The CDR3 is CASSLVTGSTEAFF. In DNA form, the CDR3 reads TGTGCCAGCAGCTTAGTAACAGGGAGTACTGAAGCTTTCTTT. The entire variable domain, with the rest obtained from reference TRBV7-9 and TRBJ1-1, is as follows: DTGVSQNPRHKITKRGQNVTFRCDPISEHNRLYWYRQTLGQGPEFLTYFQNEAQLEKSRLLSDRFSAERPKGSFSTLEIQRTEQGDSAMYLCASSLVTGSTEAFFGQGTRLTVV.

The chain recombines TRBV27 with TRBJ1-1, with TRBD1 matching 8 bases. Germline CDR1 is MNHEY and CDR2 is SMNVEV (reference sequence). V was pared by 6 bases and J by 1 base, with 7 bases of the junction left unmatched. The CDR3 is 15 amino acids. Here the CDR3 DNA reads TGTGCCAGCAGCGCCTCCGGGACAGGGAACACTGAAGCTTTCTTT. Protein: CASSASGTGNTEAFF.

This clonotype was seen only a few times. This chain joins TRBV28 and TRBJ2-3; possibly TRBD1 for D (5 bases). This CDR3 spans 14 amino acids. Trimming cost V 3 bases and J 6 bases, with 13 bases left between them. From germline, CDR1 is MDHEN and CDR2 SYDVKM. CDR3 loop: CASSFRTPGDTQYF. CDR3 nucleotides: TGTGCCAGCAGTTTTCGCACTCCAGGGGATACGCAGTATTTT.

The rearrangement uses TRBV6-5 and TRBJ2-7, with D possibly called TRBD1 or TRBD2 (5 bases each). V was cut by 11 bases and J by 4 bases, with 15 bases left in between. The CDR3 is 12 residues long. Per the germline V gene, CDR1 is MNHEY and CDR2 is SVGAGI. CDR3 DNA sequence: TGTGCCTGTGGAGGTCCAGGGTACGAGCAGTACTTC. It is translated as CACGGPGYEQYF.

CDR3: CASSAASQTGVYQETQYF. Written as DNA, the CDR3 is TGTGCCAGCAGCGCAGCTAGCCAGACAGGGGTCTACCAAGAGACCCAGTACTTC. V usage is TRBV3-1 and J usage is TRBJ2-5; TRBD1 agrees at 8 bases. V shed 5 bases and J 0 bases; nucleotides not matched to a gene: 14. Germline values: CDR1 LGHDT, CDR2 YNNKEL (reference sequence). The CDR3 has 18 residues.